A single sample is the source of the 8 T cell receptor beta chains below, sequenced in a study of cytomegalovirus exposure and HLA in healthy donors. Vbeta (60) and Jbeta (13) primers were used in the PCR. Assay: immunoSEQ multiplex PCR; the TCRdb copy retains only in-frame clones and omits some. The sample contains about 270,000 clones, roughly two thirds of which appear only once. The sequenced sample was PBMCs. The receptors originated from a female donor in good health and CMV-seronegative.

For the CDR3, the DNA is TGTGCCAGCAGCTTCCAGGTGAACACTGAAGCTTTCTTT. Amino acids: CASSFQVNTEAFF. The chain recombines TRBV11-2 with TRBJ1-1, with D uncertain. From germline, CDR1 is SGHAT and CDR2 FQNNGV. The CDR3 spans 13 residues. V gave up 3 bases and J gave up 0 bases, with 5 bases separating them.

The chain combines TRBV4-1 with TRBJ1-1; D gene ambiguous. V was shortened by 0 bases and J by 2 bases, with 7 bases between the two germline ends. The germline V gene has CDR1 MGHRA and CDR2 YSYEKL. The length of the CDR3 is 14 residues. CDR3 region: CASSQERRNTEAFF. CDR3 nucleotide sequence: TGCGCCAGCAGCCAAGAGAGGAGAAACACTGAAGCTTTCTTT.

This clone showed up just once. This chain joins TRBV30 and TRBJ1-4, with D perhaps matching TRBD1 (5 bases). V lost 2 bases to trimming and J lost 5 bases, with 9 bases between them. CDR3 size: 13 residues. CDR1 is GTSNPN, CDR2 SVGIG, per germline (reference sequence). The CDR3 nucleotides are TGTGCCTGGAGTCGGGACTACAATGAAAAACTGTTTTTT. Translated, it gives CAWSRDYNEKLFF. The full variable domain, with the rest looked up from reference TRBV30 and TRBJ1-4, is SQTIHQWPATLVQPVGSPLSLECTVEGTSNPNLYWYRQAAGRGLQLLFYSVGIGQISSEVPQNLSASRPQDRQFILSSKKLLLSDSGFYLCAWSRDYNEKLFFGSGTQLSVL.

This chain uses TRBV5-4 with TRBJ1-6, with D unclear. V lost 4 bases and J lost 6, with 14 bases in between. The CDR3 length is 15 residues. Germline V gene data show CDR1 as SGHNT and CDR2 as YYREEE (reference sequence). The CDR3 DNA follows: TGTGCCAGCAGCATCGGGTCTCTTATTAATTCACCCCTCCACTTT. It is translated as CASSIGSLINSPLHF.

J is TRBJ2-3 and V is TRBV27; 9 bases fit TRBD1. This CDR3 region has 15 residues. Germline values: CDR1 MNHEY, CDR2 SMNVEV (reference sequence). J was trimmed by 6 bases and V by 2 bases; bases with no gene match: 6. The CDR3 DNA is TGTGCCAGCAGTTTAGGCGGGACAGGGTACGATACGCAGTATTTT. Translating gives CASSLGGTGYDTQYF.

This clone was seen just once. This rearrangement joins TRBV5-6 to TRBJ2-7; 10 nucleotides agree with TRBD2. CDR3 length: 15 residues. The trim removed 4 bases at V and 4 bases at J, leaving 8 bases unmatched. Germline V gene data show CDR1 as SGHDT and CDR2 as YYEEEE. The CDR3 nucleotides are TGTGCCAGCAGCCCGCCGAGGACTAGCGGTTACGAGCAGTACTTC. Its translation is CASSPPRTSGYEQYF.

This clone was picked up one time. The J gene is TRBJ2-7, the V gene TRBV9, with 11 bases aligning to TRBD1. Trimming removed 5 bases from V and 7 bases from J; junction bases left unmatched: 20. This CDR3 region has 18 residues. Germline CDR1 is SGDLS and CDR2 is YYNGEE. The CDR3 DNA sequence: TGTGCCAGCAGTCAGGGGGGGGCCTCCGCGGACAGGGGGCGGGAGCAGTACTTC. It codes for CASSQGGASADRGREQYF.

The chain combines TRBV2 with TRBJ2-7; 7 nucleotides agree with TRBD1. V gave up 4 bases and J gave up 3 bases; unmatched junction bases: 6. Germline-derived CDR1 and CDR2 are SNHLY and FYNNEI. The CDR3 loop spans 14 amino acids. This chain's CDR3 is CASSGDRANYEQYF. Written as DNA, the CDR3 is TGTGCCAGCAGTGGAGACAGGGCGAACTACGAGCAGTACTTC.